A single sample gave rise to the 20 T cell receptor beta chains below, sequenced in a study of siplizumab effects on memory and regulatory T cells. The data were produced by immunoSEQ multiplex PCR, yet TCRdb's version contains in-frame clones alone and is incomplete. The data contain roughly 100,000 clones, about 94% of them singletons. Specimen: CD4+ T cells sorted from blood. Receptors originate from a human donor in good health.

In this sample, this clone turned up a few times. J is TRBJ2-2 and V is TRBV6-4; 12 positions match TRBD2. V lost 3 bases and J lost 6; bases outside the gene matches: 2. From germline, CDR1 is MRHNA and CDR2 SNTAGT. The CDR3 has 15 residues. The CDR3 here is CASSELAGGSGELFF. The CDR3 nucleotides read TGTGCCAGCAGTGAACTAGCGGGAGGCTCCGGGGAGCTGTTTTTT.

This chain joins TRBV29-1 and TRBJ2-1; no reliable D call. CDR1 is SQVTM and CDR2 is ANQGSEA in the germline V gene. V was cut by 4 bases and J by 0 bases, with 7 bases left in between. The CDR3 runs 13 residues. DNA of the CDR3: TGCAGCGTTGTAGTGAGCTCCTACAATGAGCAGTTCTTC. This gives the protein CSVVVSSYNEQFF.

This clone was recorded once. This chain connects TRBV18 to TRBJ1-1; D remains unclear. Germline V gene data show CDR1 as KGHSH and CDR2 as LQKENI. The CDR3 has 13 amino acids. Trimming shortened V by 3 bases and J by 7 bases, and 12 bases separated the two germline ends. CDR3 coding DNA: TGTGCCAGCTCACCCCTCGGACGGAATGAAGCTTTCTTT. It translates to CASSPLGRNEAFF.

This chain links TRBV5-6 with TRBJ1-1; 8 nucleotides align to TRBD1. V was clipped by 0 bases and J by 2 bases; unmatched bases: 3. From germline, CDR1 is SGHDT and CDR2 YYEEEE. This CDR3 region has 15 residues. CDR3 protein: CASSLGGTGNTEAFF. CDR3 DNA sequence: TGTGCCAGCAGCTTGGGTGGGACAGGAAACACTGAAGCTTTCTTT.

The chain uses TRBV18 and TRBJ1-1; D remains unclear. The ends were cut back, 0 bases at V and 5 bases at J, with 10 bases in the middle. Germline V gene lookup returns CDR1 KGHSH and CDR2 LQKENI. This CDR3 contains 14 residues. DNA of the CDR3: TGTGCCAGCTCACCACCTACCGGGCTGACTGAAGCTTTCTTT. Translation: CASSPPTGLTEAFF.

The CDR3 coding sequence is TGTGCCAGCACCCTCCGGGGACTTAAAGCCTACGAGCAGTACTTC. It is translated as CASTLRGLKAYEQYF. This chain joins TRBV2 and TRBJ2-7; tentatively, D is TRBD2 (6 bases). Germline V gene lookup returns CDR1 SNHLY and CDR2 FYNNEI. The length of the CDR3 is 15 residues. V lost 7 bases and J 2 bases, leaving 18 bases between the germline ends.

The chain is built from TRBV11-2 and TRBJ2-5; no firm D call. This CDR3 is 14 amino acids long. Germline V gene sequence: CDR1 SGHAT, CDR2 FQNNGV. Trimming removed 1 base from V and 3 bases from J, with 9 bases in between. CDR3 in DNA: TGTGCCAGCAGCTTAGTGTTTGGGGAAGAGACCCAGTACTTC. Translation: CASSLVFGEETQYF.

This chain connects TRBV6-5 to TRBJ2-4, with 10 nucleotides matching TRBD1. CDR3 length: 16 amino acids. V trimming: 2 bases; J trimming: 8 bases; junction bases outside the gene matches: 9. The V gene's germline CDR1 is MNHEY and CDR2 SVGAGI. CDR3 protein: CASSYQPTGGRDIQYF. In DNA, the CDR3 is TGTGCCAGCAGTTACCAACCGACAGGGGGCAGAGACATTCAGTACTTC.

The CDR3 protein is CASSLMQGAYEQYF. DNA of the CDR3: TGTGCCAGCAGCTTAATGCAGGGAGCCTACGAGCAGTACTTC. The rearrangement links TRBV7-3 to TRBJ2-7, with D perhaps matching TRBD1 or TRBD2 (5 bases each). Germline V gene sequence: CDR1 SGHTA, CDR2 FQGTGA. The CDR3 is 14 residues long. The V end lost 1 base, the J end lost 2 bases, and 9 bases lay between the germline ends. The full variable domain, rest sourced from reference TRBV7-3 and TRBJ2-7, is GAGVSQTPSNKVTEKGKYVELRCDPISGHTALYWYRQSLGQGPEFLIYFQGTGAADDSGLPNDRFFAVRPEGSVSTLKIQRTERGDSAVYLCASSLMQGAYEQYFGPGTRLTVT.

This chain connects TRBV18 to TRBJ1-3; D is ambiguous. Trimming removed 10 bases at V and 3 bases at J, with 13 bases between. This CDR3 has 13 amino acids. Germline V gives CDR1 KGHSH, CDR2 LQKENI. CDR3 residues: CATTVIDGNTIYF. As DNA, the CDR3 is TGTGCCACCACAGTAATTGATGGAAACACCATATATTTT.

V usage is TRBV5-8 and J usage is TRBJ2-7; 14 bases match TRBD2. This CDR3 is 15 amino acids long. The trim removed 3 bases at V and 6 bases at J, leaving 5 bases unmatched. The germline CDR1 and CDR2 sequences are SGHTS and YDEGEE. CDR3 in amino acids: CASSWGLAGVVEQYF. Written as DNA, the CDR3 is TGTGCCAGCAGCTGGGGACTAGCGGGAGTCGTCGAGCAGTACTTC.

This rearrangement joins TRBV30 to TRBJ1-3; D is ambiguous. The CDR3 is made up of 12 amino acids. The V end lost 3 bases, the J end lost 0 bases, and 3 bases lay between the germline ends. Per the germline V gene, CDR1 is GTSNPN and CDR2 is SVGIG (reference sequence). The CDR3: CAWRASGNTIYF. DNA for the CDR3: TGTGCCTGGAGGGCCTCTGGAAACACCATATATTTT. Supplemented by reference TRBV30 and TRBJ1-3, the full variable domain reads SQTIHQWPATLVQPVGSPLSLECTVEGTSNPNLYWYRQAAGRGLQLLFYSVGIGQISSEVPQNLSASRPQDRQFILSSKKLLLSDSGFYLCAWRASGNTIYFGEGSWLTVV.

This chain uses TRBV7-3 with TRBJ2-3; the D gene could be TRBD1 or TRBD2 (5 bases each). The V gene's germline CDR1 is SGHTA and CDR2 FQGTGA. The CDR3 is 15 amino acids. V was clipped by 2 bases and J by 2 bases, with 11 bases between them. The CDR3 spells CASSLGGTYTDTQYF. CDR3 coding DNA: TGTGCCAGCAGCTTAGGTGGGACCTACACAGATACGCAGTATTTT. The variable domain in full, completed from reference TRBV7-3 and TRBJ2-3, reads GAGVSQTPSNKVTEKGKYVELRCDPISGHTALYWYRQSLGQGPEFLIYFQGTGAADDSGLPNDRFFAVRPEGSVSTLKIQRTERGDSAVYLCASSLGGTYTDTQYFGPGTRLTVL.

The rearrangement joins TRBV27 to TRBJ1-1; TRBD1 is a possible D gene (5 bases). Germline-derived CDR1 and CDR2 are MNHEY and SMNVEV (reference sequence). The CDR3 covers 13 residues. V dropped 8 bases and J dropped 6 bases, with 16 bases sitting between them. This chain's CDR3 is CASRVRGKAEAFF. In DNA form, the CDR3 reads TGTGCCAGCCGCGTTAGGGGTAAGGCTGAAGCTTTCTTT.

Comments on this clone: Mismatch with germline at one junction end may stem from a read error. Here the CDR3 DNA reads TGTGCCAGCAACTTACGTGACACTTACAATGAGCAGTTCTTC. Encoded protein: CASNLRDTYNEQFF. The chain recombines TRBV7-8 with TRBJ2-1; D gene ambiguous. The CDR3 has 14 amino acids. Germline V gene sequence: CDR1 SGHVS, CDR2 FQNEAQ. Using reference TRBV7-8 and TRBJ2-1 for the parts outside the CDR3, the full variable domain is GAGVSQSPRYKVAKRGQDVALRCDPISGHVSLFWYQQALGQGPEFLTYFQNEAQLDKSGLPSDRFFAERPEGSVSTLKIQRTQQEDSAVYLCASNLRDTYNEQFFGPGTRLTVL.

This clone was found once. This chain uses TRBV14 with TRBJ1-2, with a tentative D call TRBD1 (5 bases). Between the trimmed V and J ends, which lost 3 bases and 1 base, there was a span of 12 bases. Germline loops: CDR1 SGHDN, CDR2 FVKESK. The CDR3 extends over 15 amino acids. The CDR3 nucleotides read TGTGCCAGCAGCCACCGACAGCGGAATAACTATGGCTACACCTTC. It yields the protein CASSHRQRNNYGYTF.

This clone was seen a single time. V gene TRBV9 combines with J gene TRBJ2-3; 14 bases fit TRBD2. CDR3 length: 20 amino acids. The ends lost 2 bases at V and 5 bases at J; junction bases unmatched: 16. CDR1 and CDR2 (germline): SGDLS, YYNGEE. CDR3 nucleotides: TGTGCCAGCAGCGTCGGGACTAGCGGGAGAGGGGGGTCACGAGAAGATACGCAGTATTTT. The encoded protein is CASSVGTSGRGGSREDTQYF.

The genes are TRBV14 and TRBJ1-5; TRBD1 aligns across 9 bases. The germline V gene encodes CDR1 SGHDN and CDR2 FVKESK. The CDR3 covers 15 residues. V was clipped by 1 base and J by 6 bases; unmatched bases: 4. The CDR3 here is CASSQGGQGAQPQHF. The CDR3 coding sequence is TGTGCCAGCAGCCAAGGGGGACAGGGTGCTCAGCCCCAGCATTTT.

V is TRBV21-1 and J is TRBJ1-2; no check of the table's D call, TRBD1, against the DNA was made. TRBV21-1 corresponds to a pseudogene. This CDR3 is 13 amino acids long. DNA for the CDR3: TGTGCCAGCAGTCTTGGACAGGAGTATGGCTACACCTTC. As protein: CASSLGQEYGYTF.

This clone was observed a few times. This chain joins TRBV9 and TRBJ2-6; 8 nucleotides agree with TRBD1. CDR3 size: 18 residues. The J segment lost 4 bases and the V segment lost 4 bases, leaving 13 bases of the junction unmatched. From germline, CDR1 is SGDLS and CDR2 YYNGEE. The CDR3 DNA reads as TGTGCCAGCAGCCCGTCGACAGGGGCGGTGAAAGGGGCCAACGTCCTGACTTTC. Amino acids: CASSPSTGAVKGANVLTF. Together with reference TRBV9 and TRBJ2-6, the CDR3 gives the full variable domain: DSGVTQTPKHLITATGQRVTLRCSPRSGDLSVYWYQQSLDQGLQFLIQYYNGEERAKGNILERFSAQQFPDLHSELNLSSLELGDSALYFCASSPSTGAVKGANVLTFGAGSRLTVL.